A selection of T cell receptor beta chains follows, all from one sample in a study of T-cell reconstitution after alpha-beta-depleted transplantation in children. A single record per CDR3 protein comes from TCRdb applying MiXCR to the PCR reads. The sample includes 540,000 or so distinct CDR3 sequences, 20% to 25% of them seen just once. This sample comprised PBMCs, mostly from graft donor cells, obtained 360 days after TCRalphabeta/CD19-depleted stem cell transplant. The receptors were gathered from a boy under two years old who had a stem cell transplant for acute myeloid leukemia, so the T cells may come from the graft donor. The CDR3 runs from the conserved cysteine through the conserved F or W. The order of the fields is D gene, clone size, J gene, V gene, CDR3 protein, CDR3 DNA. A D gene is named only where the DNA matches it firmly. A clone size is listed for some rows: how often the clone was seen (once, few, many), or a class if it is expanded.

D gene: NA; clone size: NA; J gene: TRBJ2-7; V gene: TRBV4-3; CDR3 protein: CASSQSRGMSSYEQYF; CDR3 DNA: TGCGCCAGCAGCCAATCGCGGGGTATGAGCTCCTACGAGCAGTACTTC
D gene: NA; clone size: many; J gene: TRBJ2-3; V gene: TRBV3-1; CDR3 protein: CASSQDATNTDTQYF; CDR3 DNA: TGTGCCAGCAGCCAAGATGCTACAAACACAGATACGCAGTATTTT
D gene: TRBD1; clone size: NA; J gene: TRBJ2-5; V gene: TRBV20-1; CDR3 protein: CSAGRTGAETQYF; CDR3 DNA: TGCAGTGCTGGGCGTACAGGGGCAGAGACCCAGTACTTC
D gene: NA; clone size: few; J gene: TRBJ2-3; V gene: TRBV15; CDR3 protein: CATSRGNTDTQYF; CDR3 DNA: TGTGCCACCAGCAGAGGGAACACAGATACGCAGTATTTT
D gene: TRBD2; clone size: few; J gene: TRBJ2-5; V gene: TRBV20-1; CDR3 protein: CKNREEETQYF; CDR3 DNA: TGCAAGAATCGGGAGGAAGAGACCCAGTACTTC
D gene: NA; clone size: few; J gene: TRBJ1-2; V gene: TRBV29-1; CDR3 protein: CSVASTGGDYGYTF; CDR3 DNA: TGCAGCGTTGCCTCCACGGGCGGGGACTATGGCTACACCTTC
D gene: TRBD1; clone size: NA; J gene: TRBJ1-5; V gene: TRBV29-1; CDR3 protein: CSVANRGLGPQHF; CDR3 DNA: TGCAGCGTCGCGAACAGGGGTTTGGGGCCCCAGCATTTT
D gene: NA; clone size: NA; J gene: TRBJ2-7; V gene: TRBV30; CDR3 protein: CAWSVGGVASEQYF; CDR3 DNA: TGTGCCTGGAGTGTAGGCGGGGTAGCTAGCGAGCAGTACTTC
D gene: NA; clone size: NA; J gene: TRBJ2-7; V gene: TRBV9; CDR3 protein: CASSTGREQYF; CDR3 DNA: TGTGCCAGCAGCACGGGACGCGAGCAGTACTTC
D gene: NA; clone size: NA; J gene: TRBJ2-1; V gene: TRBV3-1; CDR3 protein: CASSPFLGDVNNEQFF; CDR3 DNA: TGTGCCAGCAGTCCATTCCTAGGGGACGTAAACAATGAGCAGTTCTTC
D gene: NA; clone size: many; J gene: TRBJ2-3; V gene: TRBV7-9; CDR3 protein: CASSLVGGEDTQYF; CDR3 DNA: TGTGCCAGCAGCTTAGTGGGGGGCGAAGATACGCAGTATTTT
D gene: NA; clone size: many; J gene: TRBJ2-1; V gene: TRBV3-1; CDR3 protein: CASSQGKERVVDEQFF; CDR3 DNA: TGTGCCAGCAGCCAAGGAAAGGAGAGGGTCGTGGATGAGCAGTTCTTC
D gene: NA; clone size: NA; J gene: TRBJ2-4; V gene: TRBV6-1; CDR3 protein: CASSPRTDKNIQYF; CDR3 DNA: TGTGCCAGCAGTCCCCGGACAGACAAAAACATTCAGTACTTC
D gene: TRBD2; clone size: many; J gene: TRBJ2-3; V gene: TRBV5-1; CDR3 protein: CASSSVLAGPPDTQYF; CDR3 DNA: TGCGCCAGCAGCTCGGTCCTAGCGGGGCCCCCAGATACGCAGTATTTT
D gene: NA; clone size: few; J gene: TRBJ1-1; V gene: TRBV20-1; CDR3 protein: CSARPGAVNTEAFF; CDR3 DNA: TGCAGTGCTAGACCCGGTGCAGTGAACACTGAAGCTTTCTTT
D gene: NA; clone size: NA; J gene: TRBJ1-1; V gene: TRBV28; CDR3 protein: CASSPSVWLRSTEAFF; CDR3 DNA: TGTGCCAGCAGCCCCTCCGTTTGGCTAAGGAGCACTGAAGCTTTCTTT
D gene: NA; clone size: many; J gene: TRBJ1-2; V gene: TRBV12-3/TRBV12-4; CDR3 protein: CASSRGRADGYGYTF; CDR3 DNA: TGTGCCAGCAGCCGCGGACGGGCAGATGGATATGGCTACACCTTC
D gene: TRBD1; clone size: many; J gene: TRBJ2-1; V gene: TRBV29-1; CDR3 protein: CSGVEPYRGYNEQFF; CDR3 DNA: TGCAGCGGCGTTGAACCGTACAGGGGCTACAATGAGCAGTTCTTC
D gene: TRBD2; clone size: many; J gene: TRBJ2-1; V gene: TRBV29-1; CDR3 protein: CSVEDASGGHNEQFF; CDR3 DNA: TGCAGCGTTGAAGATGCTAGCGGGGGGCACAATGAGCAGTTCTTC
D gene: TRBD1; clone size: few; J gene: TRBJ2-4; V gene: TRBV7-2; CDR3 protein: CASSVEQTGGRNIQYF; CDR3 DNA: TGTGCCAGCAGCGTGGAGCAGACAGGGGGCCGAAACATTCAGTACTTC
D gene: NA; clone size: NA; J gene: TRBJ1-5; V gene: TRBV28; CDR3 protein: CASTPFYSNQPQHF; CDR3 DNA: TGTGCCAGCACCCCATTCTATAGCAATCAGCCCCAGCATTTT
D gene: TRBD2; clone size: many; J gene: TRBJ2-1; V gene: TRBV6-1; CDR3 protein: CASSGKTSGGPREQFF; CDR3 DNA: TGTGCCAGCAGTGGGAAGACTAGCGGGGGGCCACGTGAGCAGTTCTTC
D gene: NA; clone size: NA; J gene: TRBJ2-3; V gene: TRBV25-1; CDR3 protein: CASSELGGGWDTQYF; CDR3 DNA: TGTGCCAGCAGTGAACTAGGGGGGGGCTGGGATACGCAGTATTTT
D gene: NA; clone size: NA; J gene: TRBJ2-1; V gene: TRBV6-1; CDR3 protein: CASSSRGMSNEQFF; CDR3 DNA: TGTGCCAGCAGTAGCCGGGGAATGTCGAATGAGCAGTTCTTC
D gene: NA; clone size: few; J gene: TRBJ2-4; V gene: TRBV6-5; CDR3 protein: CASSYSPGGLKNIQYF; CDR3 DNA: TGTGCCAGCAGTTATTCCCCCGGGGGTCTCAAAAACATTCAGTACTTC
D gene: TRBD1; clone size: NA; J gene: TRBJ2-5; V gene: TRBV12-3/TRBV12-4; CDR3 protein: CASSPLARRGETQYF; CDR3 DNA: TGTGCCAGCAGTCCCCTGGCCCGCAGGGGGGAGACCCAGTACTTC
D gene: NA; clone size: few; J gene: TRBJ1-4; V gene: TRBV20-1; CDR3 protein: CSARDDNEKLFF; CDR3 DNA: TGCAGTGCTAGAGATGACAACGAAAAACTGTTTTTT
D gene: TRBD1; clone size: many; J gene: TRBJ2-7; V gene: TRBV4-3; CDR3 protein: CASSQVGTGRSYEQYF; CDR3 DNA: TGCGCCAGCAGCCAAGTGGGGACAGGGAGGTCCTACGAGCAGTACTTC
D gene: NA; clone size: NA; J gene: TRBJ1-1; V gene: TRBV2; CDR3 protein: CASEGNTEAFF; CDR3 DNA: TGTGCCAGTGAGGGGAACACTGAAGCTTTCTTT
D gene: TRBD2; clone size: few; J gene: TRBJ2-7; V gene: TRBV20-1; CDR3 protein: CSATRPGLAGEQYF; CDR3 DNA: TGCAGTGCTACCAGACCGGGACTAGCGGGCGAGCAGTACTTC
D gene: NA; clone size: few; J gene: TRBJ2-1; V gene: TRBV12-3/TRBV12-4; CDR3 protein: CASSSGPPYNEQFF; CDR3 DNA: TGTGCCAGCAGTTCTGGCCCTCCATACAATGAGCAGTTCTTC
D gene: NA; clone size: NA; J gene: TRBJ2-5; V gene: TRBV6-5; CDR3 protein: CASSYLNQETQYF; CDR3 DNA: TGTGCCAGCAGTTACCTCAACCAAGAGACCCAGTACTTC
D gene: TRBD2; clone size: NA; J gene: TRBJ2-1; V gene: TRBV24-1; CDR3 protein: CATAGGTIYNEQFF; CDR3 DNA: TGTGCCACCGCGGGGGGCACCATCTACAATGAGCAGTTCTTC
D gene: TRBD1; clone size: NA; J gene: TRBJ2-1; V gene: TRBV20-1; CDR3 protein: CSARVPLTGRGSYNEQFF; CDR3 DNA: TGCAGTGCTAGAGTGCCCCTCACGGGCAGGGGGTCCTACAATGAGCAGTTCTTC
D gene: NA; clone size: NA; J gene: TRBJ1-2; V gene: TRBV20-1; CDR3 protein: CSARDRDYGYTF; CDR3 DNA: TGCAGTGCTAGAGACCGAGACTATGGCTACACCTTC
D gene: NA; clone size: few; J gene: TRBJ2-4; V gene: TRBV12-3/TRBV12-4; CDR3 protein: CASSLGTPSRIAKNIQYF; CDR3 DNA: TGTGCCAGCAGTCTTGGGACACCGTCACGGATAGCCAAAAACATTCAGTACTTC
D gene: TRBD1; clone size: few; J gene: TRBJ2-5; V gene: TRBV12-3/TRBV12-4; CDR3 protein: CASRFDRALQETQYF; CDR3 DNA: TGTGCCAGCAGATTCGACAGGGCCCTACAAGAGACCCAGTACTTC
D gene: NA; clone size: few; J gene: TRBJ2-2; V gene: TRBV12-3/TRBV12-4; CDR3 protein: CASTLPGAGELFF; CDR3 DNA: TGTGCCAGCACCCTGCCCGGGGCCGGGGAGCTGTTTTTT
D gene: NA; clone size: NA; J gene: TRBJ2-3; V gene: TRBV7-2; CDR3 protein: CASSLDGPAGTDTQYF; CDR3 DNA: TGTGCCAGCAGCTTAGACGGTCCCGCGGGCACAGATACGCAGTATTTT